The 21 T cell receptor beta chains given below trace back to one sample, sequenced in a study of OX40 agonist ivuxolimab in advanced cancers. The data were produced by immunoSEQ multiplex PCR, yet TCRdb's version contains in-frame clones alone and is incomplete. This repertoire shows 75,000 to 95,000 clones, approximately 85% found once; its top ten account for over 0.2%. This specimen was CD4+ or CD8+ T cells sorted from blood, taken in a trial of the OX40 agonist ivuxolimab. The receptors stem from an adult with an advanced solid tumor such as melanoma, head and neck, liver or kidney cancer.

The chain employs TRBV5-1 and TRBJ2-1, with 8 bases lining up with TRBD2. This CDR3 contains 18 residues. V trimming: 0 bases; J trimming: 3 bases; junction bases outside the gene matches: 11. Germline V gene lookup returns CDR1 SGHRS and CDR2 YFSETQ. The CDR3 DNA reads TGCGCCAGCAGCTTGGAGCTTTCGCTAGCGGGTTTCTACAATGAGCAGTTCTTC. This encodes CASSLELSLAGFYNEQFF.

This chain joins TRBV2 and TRBJ2-3, with D perhaps being TRBD1 or TRBD2 (5 bases each). CDR1 and CDR2 from the germline V gene are SNHLY and FYNNEI. V lost 5 bases, J lost 8 bases, and 23 bases lay in between. CDR3 size: 16 residues. The CDR3 nucleotides read TGTGCCAGCAGTTCCGCACAAAACGGGGCGGCGGGTACGCAGTATTTT. This translates into CASSSAQNGAAGTQYF.

The chain has TRBV14 and TRBJ2-7; the match to TRBD2 covers 13 bases. The CDR3 is 16 residues long. Germline V gene lookup returns CDR1 SGHDN and CDR2 FVKESK. Losses at the gene ends were 0 bases for V and 5 bases for J; bases not matched to a gene: 4. The CDR3 here is CASSQDWTSGSHEQYF. The CDR3 bases are TGTGCCAGCAGCCAAGACTGGACTAGCGGGAGTCACGAGCAGTACTTC.

The chain is built from TRBV7-8 and TRBJ1-5; D ambiguous. The CDR3 totals 14 residues. The germline CDR1 and CDR2 sequences are SGHVS and FQNEAQ. Deletions cut 2 bases from V and 2 bases from J, with 7 bases between. The CDR3 reads CASSLSSRNQPQHF. CDR3 DNA: TGTGCCAGCAGCTTAAGCAGTCGCAATCAGCCCCAGCATTTT. The whole variable domain, remainder taken from reference TRBV7-8 and TRBJ1-5, is GAGVSQSPRYKVAKRGQDVALRCDPISGHVSLFWYQQALGQGPEFLTYFQNEAQLDKSGLPSDRFFAERPEGSVSTLKIQRTQQEDSAVYLCASSLSSRNQPQHFGDGTRLSIL.

This chain uses TRBV6-6 with TRBJ2-1; the D is unclear. This CDR3 spans 13 amino acids. Trimming removed 5 bases from V and 4 bases from J, with 9 bases in between. CDR1 and CDR2 (germline): MNHNY, SVGAGI (reference sequence). Here the CDR3 reads CASSPGPYNEQFF. CDR3 bases: TGTGCCAGCAGTCCTGGGCCATACAATGAGCAGTTCTTC.

V usage is TRBV4-2 and J usage is TRBJ2-1, with 10 bases that match TRBD2. V lost 4 bases to trimming and J lost 5 bases; unmatched junction nucleotides: 5. The CDR3 totals 15 residues. Germline-derived CDR1 and CDR2 are LGHNA and YNFKEQ. CDR3 amino acids: CASSLASGSNNEQFF. Here the CDR3 DNA reads TGTGCCAGCAGCCTGGCTAGCGGGAGCAACAATGAGCAGTTCTTC.

This chain joins TRBV5-4 and TRBJ1-6, with D possibly TRBD1 on 5 matching bases. Trimming took off 4 bases at V and 3 bases at J, with 11 bases between the two ends. CDR1 SGHNT and CDR2 YYREEE come from the germline V gene (reference sequence). The CDR3 runs to 15 residues. This CDR3 is CASSHGGDYNSPLHF. CDR3 sequence (DNA): TGTGCCAGCAGCCATGGAGGGGACTATAATTCACCCCTCCACTTT.

This clone was counted once. This chain links TRBV9 with TRBJ2-3, with TRBD2 as a possible D gene (7 bases). CDR1 is SGDLS and CDR2 is YYNGEE in the germline V gene. Trimming cost V 6 bases and J 11 bases, with 22 bases left between them. This CDR3 has 14 residues. This chain's CDR3 is CASTQGPGRGGQYF. The DNA of the CDR3 is TGTGCCAGCACCCAAGGGCCAGGAAGGGGGGGGCAGTATTTT. Using reference TRBV9 and TRBJ2-3 for the parts outside the CDR3, the full variable domain is DSGVTQTPKHLITATGQRVTLRCSPRSGDLSVYWYQQSLDQGLQFLIQYYNGEERAKGNILERFSAQQFPDLHSELNLSSLELGDSALYFCASTQGPGRGGQYFGPGTRLTVL.

The rearrangement joins TRBV19 to TRBJ1-2; 8 positions agree with TRBD1. Germline lookup yields CDR1 LNHDA and CDR2 SQIVND (reference sequence). V lost 5 bases and J lost 2; bases outside the gene matches: 4. CDR3 length: 14 amino acids. CDR3 sequence: CASSSWTGNYGYTF. The CDR3 region has the DNA TGTGCCAGTAGTTCGTGGACAGGGAACTATGGCTACACCTTC.

Details on this clone: Other DNA sequences in the same sample also yield this CDR3. V gene TRBV27 combines with J gene TRBJ1-4, with TRBD1 matching 7 bases. V trimming: 4 bases; J trimming: 8 bases; junction bases outside the gene matches: 7. Germline V gene sequence: CDR1 MNHEY, CDR2 SMNVEV (reference sequence). This CDR3 comprises 14 residues. CDR3 sequence (DNA): TGTGCCAGCAGTTCCCGACAGGGAGGAGAAAAACTGTTTTTT. It yields the protein CASSSRQGGEKLFF. The whole variable domain, filled in from reference TRBV27 and TRBJ1-4, reads EAQVTQNPRYLITVTGKKLTVTCSQNMNHEYMSWYRQDPGLGLRQIYYSMNVEVTDKGDVPEGYKVSRKEKRNFPLILESPSPNQTSLYFCASSSRQGGEKLFFGSGTQLSVL.

This chain joins TRBV5-4 and TRBJ2-5; 8 nucleotides match TRBD2. V dropped 3 bases and J dropped 0; count of bases not matched to a gene: 4. The CDR3 extends over 15 amino acids. The V gene's germline CDR1 is SGHNT and CDR2 YYREEE (reference sequence). CDR3 protein: CASSSASGYQETQYF. The CDR3 coding sequence is TGTGCCAGCAGCTCGGCTAGCGGGTACCAAGAGACCCAGTACTTC.

The DNA of the CDR3 is TGTGCCAGCAGTTGGGGCACTGGGGCCAACGTCCTGACTTTC. It is translated as CASSWGTGANVLTF. V usage is TRBV6-5 and J usage is TRBJ2-6; maybe TRBD1 (5 bases). The length of the CDR3 is 14 residues. Deletions cut 4 bases from V and 2 bases from J, with 6 bases between. The germline V gene encodes CDR1 MNHEY and CDR2 SVGAGI.

The genes are TRBV7-3 and TRBJ2-7, with 7 bases that match TRBD1. The ends lost 2 bases at V and 2 bases at J; junction bases unmatched: 12. Germline V CDR1 and CDR2: SGHTA, FQGTGA. This CDR3 has 17 residues. Here the CDR3 DNA reads TGTGCCAGCAGCTTAGCCCCCAGGGGGTCAATTCCCTACGAGCAGTACTTC. Its protein product is CASSLAPRGSIPYEQYF.

The chain carries TRBV28 and TRBJ2-1; 8 bases fit TRBD1. Germline V gives CDR1 MDHEN, CDR2 SYDVKM. The CDR3 has 16 amino acids. Trimming at V came to 6 bases and at J to 3 bases, leaving 10 bases not matched to a gene. The chain's CDR3 is CASRPPGTGVYNEQFF. The DNA for the CDR3 is TGTGCCAGCAGACCACCCGGGACAGGAGTCTACAATGAGCAGTTCTTC.

This chain connects TRBV5-1 to TRBJ2-2; 7 positions match TRBD1. After removal of 3 bases from V and 5 bases from J, the junction contained 7 bases not matched to a gene. Germline CDR1 is SGHRS and CDR2 is YFSETQ. This CDR3 region has 15 residues. CDR3 DNA: TGCGCCAGCAGCTCGCACCTGGGACAGACCGGGGAGCTGTTTTTT. Its protein is CASSSHLGQTGELFF.

This chain connects TRBV28 to TRBJ1-4; no clear D. Trimming stripped 7 bases from V and 5 bases from J, with 8 bases between. The CDR3 contains 12 residues. The germline gives CDR1 MDHEN, CDR2 SYDVKM. DNA of the CDR3: TGTGCCAGCACTGACAAAAATGAAAAACTGTTTTTT. It specifies CASTDKNEKLFF.

The genes are TRBV5-1 and TRBJ1-1; D call uncertain. This CDR3 is 14 amino acids long. With 0 bases removed from V and 2 bases from J, the gap between germline ends came to 8 bases. CDR1 is SGHRS and CDR2 is YFSETQ in the germline V gene. The CDR3 bases are TGCGCCAGCAGCTTGGCCTGGGAAAACACTGAAGCTTTCTTT. Its translation: CASSLAWENTEAFF.

The chain combines TRBV9 with TRBJ2-1; 16 nucleotides agree with TRBD2. Losses at the gene ends were 2 bases for V and 5 bases for J; bases not matched to a gene: 10. Germline CDR1 is SGDLS and CDR2 is YYNGEE. The CDR3 extends over 19 amino acids. In DNA form, the CDR3 reads TGTGCCAGCAGCGTCACCGGGACTAGCGGGAGGGCCGACAACAATGAGCAGTTCTTC. As protein: CASSVTGTSGRADNNEQFF.

The genes are TRBV7-2 and TRBJ2-7, with D possibly matching TRBD2 (5 bases). The germline V gene has CDR1 SGHTA and CDR2 FQGNSA. V lost 2 bases to trimming and J lost 1 base, with 12 bases between them. This CDR3 has 15 amino acids. In DNA, the CDR3 is TGTGCCAGCAGCTTACAAGTCGGGGATTCCTACGAGCAGTACTTC. Its translation: CASSLQVGDSYEQYF.

The CDR3 is CASSGRDRGVTEAFF. DNA for the CDR3: TGTGCCAGCAGCGGCAGGGACAGGGGTGTGACTGAAGCTTTCTTT. This chain links TRBV9 with TRBJ1-1; 10 bases agree with TRBD1. V lost 3 bases to trimming and J lost 5 bases; unmatched junction nucleotides: 7. This CDR3 is 15 amino acids long. The V gene's germline CDR1 is SGDLS and CDR2 YYNGEE.

The chain carries TRBV7-9 and TRBJ2-1, with TRBD1 matching 9 bases. CDR3 size: 15 residues. In germline, CDR1 is SEHNR, CDR2 FQNEAQ (reference sequence). With 0 bases clipped from V and 8 bases from J, the junction kept 5 bases outside the gene matches. The CDR3 nucleotides read TGTGCCAGCAGCTTAGCGTCTGGACAGGGGCATGAGCAGTTCTTC. This translates into CASSLASGQGHEQFF. Looking up the rest from reference TRBV7-9 and TRBJ2-1 gives the full variable domain: DTGVSQNPRHKITKRGQNVTFRCDPISEHNRLYWYRQTLGQGPEFLTYFQNEAQLEKSRLLSDRFSAERPKGSFSTLEIQRTEQGDSAMYLCASSLASGQGHEQFFGPGTRLTVL.